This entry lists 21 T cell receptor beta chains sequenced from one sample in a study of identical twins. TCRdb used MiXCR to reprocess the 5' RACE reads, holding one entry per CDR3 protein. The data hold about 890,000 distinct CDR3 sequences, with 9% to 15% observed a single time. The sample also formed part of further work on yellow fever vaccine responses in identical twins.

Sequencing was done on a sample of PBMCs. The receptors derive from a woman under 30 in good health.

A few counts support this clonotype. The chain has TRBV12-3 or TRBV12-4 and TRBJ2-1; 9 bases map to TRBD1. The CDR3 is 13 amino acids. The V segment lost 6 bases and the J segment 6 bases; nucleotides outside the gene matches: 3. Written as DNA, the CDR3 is TGTGCCAGCAGAGGGGGACAGGGCAATGAGCAGTTCTTC. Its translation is CASRGGQGNEQFF.

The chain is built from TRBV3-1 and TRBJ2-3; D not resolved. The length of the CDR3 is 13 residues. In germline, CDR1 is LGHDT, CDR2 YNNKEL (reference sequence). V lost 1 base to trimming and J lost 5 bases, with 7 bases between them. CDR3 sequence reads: CASSQGLGDTQYF. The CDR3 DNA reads TGTGCCAGCAGCCAAGGGTTGGGAGATACGCAGTATTTT.

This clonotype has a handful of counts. The DNA of the CDR3 is TGTGCCAGCAGTCCGGTAGCGAGGTCCTACAATGAGCAGTTCTTC. Protein: CASSPVARSYNEQFF. V gene TRBV28 combines with J gene TRBJ2-1, with D maybe TRBD2 (5 bases). The germline V and J ends were trimmed by 5 bases and 1 base, with 12 bases remaining between them. The CDR3 runs to 15 residues. Germline V gene data show CDR1 as MDHEN and CDR2 as SYDVKM.

The CDR3 here is CASSPIGGSIGEQFF. CDR3 DNA: TGTGCCAGCAGCCCTATCGGCGGGAGTATTGGTGAGCAGTTCTTC. V gene TRBV12-3 or TRBV12-4 combines with J gene TRBJ2-1, with 7 bases identical to TRBD2. The CDR3 loop spans 15 amino acids. Losses at the gene ends were 6 bases for V and 9 bases for J; bases not matched to a gene: 14.

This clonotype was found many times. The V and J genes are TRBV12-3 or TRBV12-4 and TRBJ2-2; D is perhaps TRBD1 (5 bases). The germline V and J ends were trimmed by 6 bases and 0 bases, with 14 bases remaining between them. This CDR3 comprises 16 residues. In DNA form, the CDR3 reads TGTGCCAGCAGATTTGGTGAAGGGGCGAACACCGGGGAGCTGTTTTTT. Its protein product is CASRFGEGANTGELFF.

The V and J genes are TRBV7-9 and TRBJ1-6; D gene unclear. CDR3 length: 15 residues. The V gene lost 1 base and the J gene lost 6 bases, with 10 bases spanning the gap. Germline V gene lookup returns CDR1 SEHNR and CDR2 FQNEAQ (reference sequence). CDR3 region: CASSLVGFSNSPLHF. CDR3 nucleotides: TGTGCCAGCAGCTTAGTTGGGTTCTCTAATTCACCCCTCCACTTT.

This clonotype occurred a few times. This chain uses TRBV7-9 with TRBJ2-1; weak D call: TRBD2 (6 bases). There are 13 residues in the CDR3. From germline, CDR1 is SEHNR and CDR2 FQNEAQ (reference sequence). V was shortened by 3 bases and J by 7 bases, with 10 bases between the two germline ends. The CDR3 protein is CASSFTGVNEQFF. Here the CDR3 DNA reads TGTGCCAGCAGCTTTACGGGGGTGAATGAGCAGTTCTTC.

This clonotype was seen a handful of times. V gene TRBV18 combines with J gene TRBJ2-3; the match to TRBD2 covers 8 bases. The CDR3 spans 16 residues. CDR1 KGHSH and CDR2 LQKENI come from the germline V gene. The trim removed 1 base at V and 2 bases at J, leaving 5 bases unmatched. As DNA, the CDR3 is TGTGCCAGCTCACCACAGGAAGCGGGGGTCACAGATACGCAGTATTTT. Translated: CASSPQEAGVTDTQYF.

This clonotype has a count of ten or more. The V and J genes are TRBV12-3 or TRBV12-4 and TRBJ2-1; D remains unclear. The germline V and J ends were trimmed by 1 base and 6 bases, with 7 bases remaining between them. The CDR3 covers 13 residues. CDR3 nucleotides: TGTGCCAGCAGTTTAGGGCAGGTCAATGAGCAGTTCTTC. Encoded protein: CASSLGQVNEQFF.

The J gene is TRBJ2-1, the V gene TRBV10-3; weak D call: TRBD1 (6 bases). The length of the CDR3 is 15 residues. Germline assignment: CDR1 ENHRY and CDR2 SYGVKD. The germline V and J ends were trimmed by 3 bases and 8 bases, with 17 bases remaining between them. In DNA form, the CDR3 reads TGTGCCATCAGTGATGGCCTAGCAGGGGCCGATGAGCAGTTCTTC. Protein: CAISDGLAGADEQFF.

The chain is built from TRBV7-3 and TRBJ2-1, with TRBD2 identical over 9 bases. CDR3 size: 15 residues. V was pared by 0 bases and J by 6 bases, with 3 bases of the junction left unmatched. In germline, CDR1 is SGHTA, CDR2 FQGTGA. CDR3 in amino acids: CASSLTSGSVNEQFF. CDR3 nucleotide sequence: TGTGCCAGCAGCTTAACTAGCGGGAGTGTCAATGAGCAGTTCTTC.

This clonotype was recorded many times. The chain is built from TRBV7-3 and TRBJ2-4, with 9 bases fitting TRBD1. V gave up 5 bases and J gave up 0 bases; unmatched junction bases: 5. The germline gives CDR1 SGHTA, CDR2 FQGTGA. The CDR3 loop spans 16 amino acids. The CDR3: CASSLGQGTAKNIQYF. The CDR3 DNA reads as TGTGCCAGCAGCCTAGGACAGGGGACAGCCAAAAACATTCAGTACTTC.

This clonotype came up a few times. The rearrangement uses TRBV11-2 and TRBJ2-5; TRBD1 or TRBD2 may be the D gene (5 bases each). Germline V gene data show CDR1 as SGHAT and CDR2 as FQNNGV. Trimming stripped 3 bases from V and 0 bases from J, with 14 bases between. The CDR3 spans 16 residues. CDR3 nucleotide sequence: TGTGCCAGCAGCTTTCCGGCCGGGACCAACCAAGAGACCCAGTACTTC. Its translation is CASSFPAGTNQETQYF.

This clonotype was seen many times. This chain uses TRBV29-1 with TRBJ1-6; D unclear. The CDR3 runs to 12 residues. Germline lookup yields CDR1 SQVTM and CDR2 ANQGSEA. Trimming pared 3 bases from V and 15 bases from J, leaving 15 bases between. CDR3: CSVDFGGSGLHF. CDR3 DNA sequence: TGCAGCGTTGATTTTGGAGGGTCCGGCCTCCACTTT.

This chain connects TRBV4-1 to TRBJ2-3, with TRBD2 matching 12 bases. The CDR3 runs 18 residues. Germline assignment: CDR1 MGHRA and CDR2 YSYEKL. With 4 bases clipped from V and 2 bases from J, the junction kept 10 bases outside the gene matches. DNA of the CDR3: TGCGCCAGCAGCCGGAGAGACCGGACTAGCGGGGCCACAGATACGCAGTATTTT. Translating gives CASSRRDRTSGATDTQYF.

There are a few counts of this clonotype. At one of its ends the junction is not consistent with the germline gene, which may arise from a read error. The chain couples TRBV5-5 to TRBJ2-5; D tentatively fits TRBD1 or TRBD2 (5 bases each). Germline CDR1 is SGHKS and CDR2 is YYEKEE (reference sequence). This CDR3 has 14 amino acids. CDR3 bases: TGTGCCAGCACCTTGGGACGGGTACAAGAGACCCAGTACTTC. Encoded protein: CASTLGRVQETQYF.

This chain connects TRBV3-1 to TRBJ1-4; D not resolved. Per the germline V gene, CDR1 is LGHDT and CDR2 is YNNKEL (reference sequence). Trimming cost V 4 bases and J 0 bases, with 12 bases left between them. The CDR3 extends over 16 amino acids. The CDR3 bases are TGTGCCAGCAGCCCCCGGGCAGCCGCAACTAATGAAAAACTGTTTTTT. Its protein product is CASSPRAAATNEKLFF.

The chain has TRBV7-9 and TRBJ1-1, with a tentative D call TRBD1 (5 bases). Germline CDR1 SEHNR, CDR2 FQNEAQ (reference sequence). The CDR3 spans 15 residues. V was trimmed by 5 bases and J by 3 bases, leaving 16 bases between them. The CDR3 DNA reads TGTGCCAGCAGCACTTTCGGGACCGATTACACTGAAGCTTTCTTT. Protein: CASSTFGTDYTEAFF.

Written as DNA, the CDR3 is TGTGCCAGCAGTTTAGTCGGGGTCTGGGAGACCCAGTACTTC. It translates to CASSLVGVWETQYF. The chain links TRBV12-3 or TRBV12-4 to TRBJ2-5, with a weak D call TRBD2 (5 bases). The CDR3 has 14 amino acids. Trimming took 1 base from V and 5 from J, leaving 11 bases between them.

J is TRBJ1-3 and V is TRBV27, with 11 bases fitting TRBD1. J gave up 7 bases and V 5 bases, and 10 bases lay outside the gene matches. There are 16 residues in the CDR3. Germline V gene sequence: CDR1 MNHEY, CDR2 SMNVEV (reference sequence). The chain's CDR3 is CASSPLSRDRGNTIYF. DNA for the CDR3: TGTGCCAGCAGTCCATTATCCCGGGACAGGGGGAACACCATATATTTT.

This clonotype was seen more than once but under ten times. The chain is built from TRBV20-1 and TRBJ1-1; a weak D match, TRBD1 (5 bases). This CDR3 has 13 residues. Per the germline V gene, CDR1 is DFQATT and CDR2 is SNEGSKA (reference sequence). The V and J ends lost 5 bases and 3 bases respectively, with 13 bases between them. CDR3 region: CSAAQWGDTEAFF. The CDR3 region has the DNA TGCAGTGCTGCACAGTGGGGGGACACTGAAGCTTTCTTT.